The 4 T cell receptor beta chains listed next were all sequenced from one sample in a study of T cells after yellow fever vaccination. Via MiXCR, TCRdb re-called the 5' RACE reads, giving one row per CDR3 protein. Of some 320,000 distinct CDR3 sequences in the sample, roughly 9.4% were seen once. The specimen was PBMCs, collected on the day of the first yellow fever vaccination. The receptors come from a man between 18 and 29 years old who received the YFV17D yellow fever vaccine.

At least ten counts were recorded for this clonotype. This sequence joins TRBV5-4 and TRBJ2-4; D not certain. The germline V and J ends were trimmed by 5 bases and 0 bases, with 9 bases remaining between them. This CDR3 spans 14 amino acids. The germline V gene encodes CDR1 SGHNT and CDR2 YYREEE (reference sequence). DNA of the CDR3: TGTGCCAGCAGACAAGACGTAGCCAAAAACATTCAGTACTTC. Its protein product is CASRQDVAKNIQYF.

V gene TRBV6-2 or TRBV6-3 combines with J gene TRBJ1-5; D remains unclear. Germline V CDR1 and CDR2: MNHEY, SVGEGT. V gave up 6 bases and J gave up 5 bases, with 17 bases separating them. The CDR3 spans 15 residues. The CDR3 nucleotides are TGTGCCAGCAGGCCCACTAAGGGTTTAGATCAGCCCCAGCATTTT. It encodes CASRPTKGLDQPQHF.

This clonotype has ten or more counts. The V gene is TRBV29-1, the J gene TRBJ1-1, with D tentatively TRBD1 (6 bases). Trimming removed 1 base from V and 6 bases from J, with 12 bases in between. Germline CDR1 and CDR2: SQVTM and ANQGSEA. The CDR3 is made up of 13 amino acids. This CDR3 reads CSVEGTGWSEAFF. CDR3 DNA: TGCAGCGTTGAAGGTACAGGGTGGTCTGAAGCTTTCTTT. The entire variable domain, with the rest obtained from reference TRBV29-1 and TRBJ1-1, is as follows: SAVISQKPSRDICQRGTSLTIQCQVDSQVTMMFWYRQQPGQSLTLIATANQGSEATYESGFVIDKFPISRPNLTFSTLTVSNMSPEDSSIYLCSVEGTGWSEAFFGQGTRLTVV.

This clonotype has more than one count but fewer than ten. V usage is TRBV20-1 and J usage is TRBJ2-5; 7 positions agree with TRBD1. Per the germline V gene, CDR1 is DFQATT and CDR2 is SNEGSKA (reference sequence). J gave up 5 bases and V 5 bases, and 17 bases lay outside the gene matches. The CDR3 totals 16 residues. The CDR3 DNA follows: TGCAGTGCTTATGACAGGGCGAGCATAGGTCGGGAGACCCAGTACTTC. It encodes CSAYDRASIGRETQYF.